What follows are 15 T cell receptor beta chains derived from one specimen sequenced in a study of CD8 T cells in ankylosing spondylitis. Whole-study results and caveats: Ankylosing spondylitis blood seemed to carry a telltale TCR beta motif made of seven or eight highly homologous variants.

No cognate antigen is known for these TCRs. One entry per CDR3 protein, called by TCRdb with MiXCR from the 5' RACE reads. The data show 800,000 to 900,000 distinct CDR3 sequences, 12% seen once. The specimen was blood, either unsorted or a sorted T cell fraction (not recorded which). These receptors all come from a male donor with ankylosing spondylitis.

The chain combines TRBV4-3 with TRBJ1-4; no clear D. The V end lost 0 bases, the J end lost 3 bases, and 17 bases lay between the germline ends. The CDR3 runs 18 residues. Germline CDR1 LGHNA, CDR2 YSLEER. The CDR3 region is CASSQDPPEGYSNEKLFF. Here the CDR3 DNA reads TGCGCCAGCAGCCAAGATCCCCCCGAAGGGTACTCTAATGAAAAACTGTTTTTT.

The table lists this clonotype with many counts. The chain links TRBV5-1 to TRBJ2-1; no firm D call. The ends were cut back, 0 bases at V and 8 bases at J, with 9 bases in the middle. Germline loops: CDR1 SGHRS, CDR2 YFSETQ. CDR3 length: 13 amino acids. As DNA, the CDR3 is TGCGCCAGCAGCTTGGTAGGAGATTATGAGCAGTTCTTC. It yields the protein CASSLVGDYEQFF.

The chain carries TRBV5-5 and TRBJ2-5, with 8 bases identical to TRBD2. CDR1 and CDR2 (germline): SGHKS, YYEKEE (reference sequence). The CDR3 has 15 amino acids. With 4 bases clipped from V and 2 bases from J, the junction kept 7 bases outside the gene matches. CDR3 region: CASSGMVAGQETQYF. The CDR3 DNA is TGTGCCAGCAGCGGAATGGTAGCGGGGCAAGAGACCCAGTACTTC.

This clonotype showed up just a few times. The CDR3 DNA follows: TGTGCCAGCAGTCGGGACAGGGGATACTATGGCTACACCTTC. Protein: CASSRDRGYYGYTF. The genes are TRBV9 and TRBJ1-2, with 10 bases aligning to TRBD1. V gave up 5 bases and J gave up 3 bases; unmatched junction bases: 4. Germline CDR1 SGDLS, CDR2 YYNGEE. The CDR3 extends over 14 amino acids.

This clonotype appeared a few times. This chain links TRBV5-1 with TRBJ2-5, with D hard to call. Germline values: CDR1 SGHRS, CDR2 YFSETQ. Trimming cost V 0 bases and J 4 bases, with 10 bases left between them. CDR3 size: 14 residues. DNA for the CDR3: TGCGCCAGCAGCTTGGAGTATCCGGTAGAGACCCAGTACTTC. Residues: CASSLEYPVETQYF.

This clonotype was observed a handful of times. CDR3 bases: TGTGCCAGCTCACCACTAGCGAACACTGAAGCTTTCTTT. Protein: CASSPLANTEAFF. The rearrangement uses TRBV18 and TRBJ1-1, with unresolved D. V lost 1 base and J lost 1, with 4 bases in between. Per the germline V gene, CDR1 is KGHSH and CDR2 is LQKENI. The CDR3 extends over 13 amino acids.

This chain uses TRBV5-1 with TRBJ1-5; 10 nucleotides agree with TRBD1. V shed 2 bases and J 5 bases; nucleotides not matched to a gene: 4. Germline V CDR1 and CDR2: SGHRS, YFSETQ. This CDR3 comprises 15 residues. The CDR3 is CASSLGTGAYQPQHF. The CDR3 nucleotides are TGCGCCAGCAGCTTAGGGACAGGGGCTTATCAGCCCCAGCATTTT.

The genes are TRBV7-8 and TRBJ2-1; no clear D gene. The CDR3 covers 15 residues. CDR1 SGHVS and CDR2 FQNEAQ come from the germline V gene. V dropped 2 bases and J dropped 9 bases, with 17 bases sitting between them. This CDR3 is CASSLTLAEAGEQFF. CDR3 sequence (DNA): TGTGCCAGCAGCTTAACCTTAGCCGAAGCTGGTGAGCAGTTCTTC.

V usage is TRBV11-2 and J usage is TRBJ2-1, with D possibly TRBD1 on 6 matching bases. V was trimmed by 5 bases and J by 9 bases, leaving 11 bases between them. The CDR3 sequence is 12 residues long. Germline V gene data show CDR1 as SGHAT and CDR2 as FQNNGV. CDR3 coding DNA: TGTGCCAGCAGCAGCCAGGGGATTGAGCAGTTCTTC. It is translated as CASSSQGIEQFF.

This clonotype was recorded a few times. This CDR3 is CASSYLMGQVNTEAFF. The CDR3 nucleotides read TGTGCCAGCAGTTACCTCATGGGACAGGTGAACACTGAAGCTTTCTTT. The chain employs TRBV6-2 or TRBV6-3 and TRBJ1-1, with 8 nucleotides matching TRBD1. In germline, CDR1 is MNHEY, CDR2 SVGEGT. V trimming: 2 bases; J trimming: 0 bases; junction bases outside the gene matches: 5. This CDR3 comprises 16 residues.

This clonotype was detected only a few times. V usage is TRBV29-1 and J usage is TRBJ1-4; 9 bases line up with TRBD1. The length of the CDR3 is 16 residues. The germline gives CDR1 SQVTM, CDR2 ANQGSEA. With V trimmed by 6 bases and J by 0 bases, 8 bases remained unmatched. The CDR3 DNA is TGCAGCGTCGCCGGGACAGGGATTGCAACTAATGAAAAACTGTTTTTT. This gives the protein CSVAGTGIATNEKLFF.

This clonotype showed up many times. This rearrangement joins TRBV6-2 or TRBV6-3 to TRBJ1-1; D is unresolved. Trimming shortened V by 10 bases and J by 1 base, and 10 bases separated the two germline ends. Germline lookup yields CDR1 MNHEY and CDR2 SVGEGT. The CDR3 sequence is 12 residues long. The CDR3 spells CAIPQRNTEAFF. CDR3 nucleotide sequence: TGTGCCATTCCACAGAGGAACACTGAAGCTTTCTTT.

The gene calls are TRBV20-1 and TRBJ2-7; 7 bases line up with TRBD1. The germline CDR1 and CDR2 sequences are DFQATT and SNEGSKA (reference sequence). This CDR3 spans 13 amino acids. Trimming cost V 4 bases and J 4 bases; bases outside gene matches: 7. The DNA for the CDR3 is TGCAGTGCTAAAACAGGGGAACTTTACGAGCAGTACTTC. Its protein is CSAKTGELYEQYF.

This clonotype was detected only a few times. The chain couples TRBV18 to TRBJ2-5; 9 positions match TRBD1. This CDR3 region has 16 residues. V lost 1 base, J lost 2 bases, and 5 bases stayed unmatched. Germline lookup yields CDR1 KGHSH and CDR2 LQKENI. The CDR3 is CASSPLGTGKQETQYF. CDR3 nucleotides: TGTGCCAGCTCACCACTTGGGACAGGGAAACAAGAGACCCAGTACTTC.

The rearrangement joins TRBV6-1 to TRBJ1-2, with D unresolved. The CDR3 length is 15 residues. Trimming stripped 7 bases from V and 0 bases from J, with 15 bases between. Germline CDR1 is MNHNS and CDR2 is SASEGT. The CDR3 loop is CASTQRDGANYGYTF. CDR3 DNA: TGTGCCAGCACCCAGAGGGATGGAGCTAACTATGGCTACACCTTC.